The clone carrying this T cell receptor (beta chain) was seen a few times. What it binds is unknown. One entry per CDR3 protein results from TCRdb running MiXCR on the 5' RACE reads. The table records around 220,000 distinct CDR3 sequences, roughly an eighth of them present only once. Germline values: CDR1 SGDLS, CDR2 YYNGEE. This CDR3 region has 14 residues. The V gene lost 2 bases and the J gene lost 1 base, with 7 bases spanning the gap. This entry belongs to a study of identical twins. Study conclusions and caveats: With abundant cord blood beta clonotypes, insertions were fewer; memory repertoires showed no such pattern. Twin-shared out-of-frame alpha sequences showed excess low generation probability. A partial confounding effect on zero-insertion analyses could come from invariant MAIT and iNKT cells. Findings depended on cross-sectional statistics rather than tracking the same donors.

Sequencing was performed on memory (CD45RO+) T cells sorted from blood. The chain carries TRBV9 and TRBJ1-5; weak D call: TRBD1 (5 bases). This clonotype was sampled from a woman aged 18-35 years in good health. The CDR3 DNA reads TGTGCCAGCAGCGTGGGGGACAGCAATCAGCCCCAGCATTTT. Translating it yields CASSVGDSNQPQHF.